A selection of T cell receptor beta chains follows, all from one sample in a study of response to subunit inactivated influenza vaccine. TCRdb re-analysed the RT-PCR reads in MiXCR, keeping a single row per CDR3 protein. The sample shows hundreds of thousands of distinct CDR3 sequences, around 16% of them seen only once. Sequencing was performed on PBMCs from blood, taken 11 to 12 days after vaccination. These receptor sequences come from a man aged 45-65 years who received an inactivated influenza vaccine. Both conserved end residues are part of each CDR3. D genes are given only for firm matches. Size values are once, few and many counts, or a class for expanded clones, and some rows have none.

j_gene | abundance | v_gene | d_gene | CDR3aa | CDR3nt
TRBJ1-2 | few | TRBV18 | TRBD1 | CASSPRQGALSGYTF | TGTGCCAGCTCACCAAGGCAGGGGGCCCTTAGTGGCTACACCTTC
TRBJ2-1 | few | TRBV5-1 | TRBD2 | CASSTGTSGTGNEQFF | TGCGCCAGCAGCACCGGGACTAGCGGGACGGGCAATGAGCAGTTCTTC
TRBJ2-3 | . | TRBV3-1 | . | CASSPNGFGGNTDTQYF | TGTGCCAGCAGCCCCAATGGGTTCGGGGGAAACACAGATACGCAGTATTTT
TRBJ2-2 | few | TRBV4-3 | . | CASSQDNRRNLPTGELFF | TGCGCCAGCAGCCAAGATAATAGGAGGAATCTTCCTACCGGGGAGCTGTTTTTT
TRBJ1-2 | . | TRBV5-1 | . | CASRRDGDYGYTF | TGCGCCAGCAGACGCGACGGGGACTATGGCTACACCTTC
TRBJ2-7 | . | TRBV20-1 | TRBD1 | CSATKTGAHSEQYF | TGCAGTGCTACTAAGACAGGGGCCCATTCCGAGCAGTACTTC
TRBJ1-1 | . | TRBV12-3/TRBV12-4 | TRBD1 | CASTMTGPGTEAFF | TGTGCCAGCACCATGACAGGGCCTGGCACTGAAGCTTTCTTT
TRBJ2-7 | many | TRBV12-3/TRBV12-4 | . | CASRRGVEQYF | TGTGCCAGCAGGCGCGGGGTCGAGCAGTACTTC
TRBJ1-1 | . | TRBV12-3/TRBV12-4 | . | CASSLTGGWDTEAFF | TGTGCCAGCAGTTTGACCGGGGGGTGGGACACTGAAGCTTTCTTT
TRBJ2-3 | . | TRBV6-2/TRBV6-3 | . | CASSYSRSTVTRADTQYF | TGTGCCAGCAGTTACTCGCGGAGTACAGTTACCCGGGCAGATACGCAGTATTTT
TRBJ2-7 | . | TRBV2 | . | CASSEGWERSYEQYF | TGTGCCAGCAGTGAGGGCTGGGAAAGGTCCTACGAGCAGTACTTC
TRBJ2-7 | many | TRBV11-2 | . | CASSLPAGGWVTPTEQYF | TGTGCCAGCAGCTTACCCGCCGGTGGGTGGGTCACCCCGACCGAGCAGTACTTC
TRBJ2-2 | . | TRBV7-3 | . | CASTIGGTGDGELFF | TGTGCCAGCACCATTGGCGGGACGGGGGACGGGGAGCTGTTTTTT
TRBJ2-3 | many | TRBV24-1 | TRBD1 | CATSEPTGNTRDTQYF | TGTGCCACCAGTGAACCGACAGGGAACACAAGGGATACGCAGTATTTT
TRBJ2-1 | few | TRBV5-1 | . | CASSLEGPNHNEQFF | TGCGCCAGCAGCCTAGAGGGACCGAATCACAATGAGCAGTTCTTC
TRBJ1-5 | . | TRBV6-5 | . | CASSYRQGSNQPQHF | TGTGCCAGCAGTTACCGGCAGGGGAGCAATCAGCCCCAGCATTTT
TRBJ1-6 | few | TRBV12-3/TRBV12-4 | . | CASSLIGEVNSPLHF | TGTGCCAGCAGTTTGATTGGGGAAGTGAATTCACCCCTCCACTTT
TRBJ1-5 | few | TRBV7-2 | . | CASSLGFGWSQHF | TGTGCCAGCAGCTTAGGGTTTGGGTGGTCCCAGCATTTT
TRBJ2-6 | few | TRBV12-3/TRBV12-4 | . | CASSLRFLTF | TGTGCCAGCAGTTTACGGTTCCTGACTTTC
TRBJ2-1 | . | TRBV27 | . | CASSSGQTHYNEQFF | TGTGCCAGCAGTTCCGGACAGACCCATTACAATGAGCAGTTCTTC
TRBJ2-3 | . | TRBV9 | TRBD2 | CASSVDPFGLAGITDTQYF | TGTGCCAGCAGCGTAGATCCCTTCGGGCTAGCGGGCATAACAGATACGCAGTATTTT
TRBJ1-6 | few | TRBV6-1 | TRBD1 | CASSGGTGGFLKSPLHF | TGTGCCAGCAGTGGTGGGACAGGGGGCTTCTTGAAATCACCCCTCCACTTT
TRBJ2-7 | few | TRBV12-3/TRBV12-4 | TRBD1 | CASSSQGALSYEQYF | TGTGCCAGCAGTTCTCAGGGGGCCCTATCCTACGAGCAGTACTTC
TRBJ2-1 | many | TRBV29-1 | . | CSVDQGPYNEQFF | TGCAGCGTTGATCAGGGGCCCTACAATGAGCAGTTCTTC
TRBJ1-2 | few | TRBV20-1 | . | CSAREGLNYGYTF | TGCAGTGCTAGGGAGGGTTTGAACTATGGCTACACCTTC
TRBJ2-7 | many | TRBV20-1 | . | CSAPWGSYEQYF | TGCAGTGCCCCCTGGGGCTCCTACGAGCAGTACTTC
TRBJ1-1 | . | TRBV15 | . | CATSRPTGNTEAFF | TGTGCCACCAGCAGACCTACAGGGAACACTGAAGCTTTCTTT
TRBJ2-7 | many | TRBV7-2 | TRBD2 | CASSPAGTSYGEQYF | TGTGCCAGCAGCCCAGCCGGGACTAGCTATGGCGAGCAGTACTTC
TRBJ2-2 | many | TRBV18 | . | CASSPRQTNTGELFF | TGTGCCAGCTCACCACGGCAGACTAACACCGGGGAGCTGTTTTTT
TRBJ1-6 | . | TRBV2 | . | CASSKTGWDSPLHF | TGTGCCAGCAGTAAGACAGGATGGGATTCACCCCTCCACTTT
TRBJ1-1 | many | TRBV12-3/TRBV12-4 | TRBD1 | CASSFTGGGDEAFF | TGTGCCAGCAGTTTTACAGGGGGTGGGGATGAAGCTTTCTTT
TRBJ2-7 | . | TRBV12-3/TRBV12-4 | . | CASSSRQRRGSYEQYF | TGTGCCAGCAGTTCCCGACAGAGGAGGGGGTCCTACGAGCAGTACTTC
TRBJ2-7 | many | TRBV5-1 | . | CASSFDKYEQYF | TGCGCCAGCAGCTTCGACAAGTACGAGCAGTACTTC
TRBJ2-3 | few | TRBV4-3 | TRBD2 | CASSQDGTLAGAGNTQYF | TGCGCCAGCAGCCAAGACGGGACGTTAGCGGGGGCAGGGAATACGCAGTATTTT
TRBJ2-2 | . | TRBV5-6 | . | CASSRGPGTFNTGELFF | TGTGCCAGCAGCCGCGGTCCCGGGACATTTAACACCGGGGAGCTGTTTTTT
TRBJ1-1 | few | TRBV7-9 | TRBD1 | CASSLYRGGARTEAFF | TGTGCCAGCAGCTTATATCGAGGGGGCGCTCGTACTGAAGCTTTCTTT
TRBJ2-7 | few | TRBV12-3/TRBV12-4 | . | CASSFFNYEQYF | TGTGCCAGCAGTTTTTTCAACTACGAGCAGTACTTC
TRBJ2-5 | . | TRBV18 | TRBD1 | CASSLLPGQGIQETQYF | TGTGCCAGCTCCTTACTACCGGGACAGGGGATTCAAGAGACCCAGTACTTC
TRBJ2-1 | few | TRBV4-1 | . | CASSQEDAAISSYNEQFF | TGCGCCAGCAGCCAAGAAGATGCGGCGATAAGCTCCTACAATGAGCAGTTCTTC
TRBJ2-1 | few | TRBV10-3 | . | CAISDPLRGGNNEQFF | TGTGCCATCAGTGACCCTTTGCGGGGCGGTAACAATGAGCAGTTCTTC
TRBJ2-3 | . | TRBV10-1 | . | CASSELGKGADTQYF | TGCGCCAGCAGTGAGTTGGGGAAGGGAGCAGATACGCAGTATTTT
TRBJ2-3 | . | TRBV7-9 | . | CASSLRGQVADTQYF | TGTGCCAGCAGCTTGAGGGGTCAGGTGGCAGATACGCAGTATTTT
TRBJ2-7 | . | TRBV12-3/TRBV12-4 | . | CASSLYLGGYEQYF | TGTGCCAGCAGTTTATACCTTGGGGGCTACGAGCAGTACTTC
TRBJ1-3 | . | TRBV5-5 | . | CASSSRDTRNTIYF | TGTGCCAGCAGCTCCCGGGACACTCGAAACACCATATATTTT
TRBJ2-1 | . | TRBV20-1 | TRBD2 | CSAPGIAGGGNEQFF | TGCAGTGCCCCCGGTATAGCGGGAGGGGGGAATGAGCAGTTCTTC
TRBJ2-3 | few | TRBV7-2 | TRBD1 | CASSSTGFVSYF | TGTGCCAGCAGCTCGACAGGGTTTGTCTCGTATTTT
TRBJ2-1 | . | TRBV4-3 | TRBD1 | CASSQDQAGGGEQFF | TGCGCCAGCAGCCAAGATCAGGCAGGGGGCGGTGAGCAGTTCTTC
TRBJ1-5 | few | TRBV20-1 | . | CSARFRGDNQPQHF | TGCAGTGCTAGATTTAGAGGGGATAATCAGCCCCAGCATTTT
TRBJ2-1 | . | TRBV29-1 | . | CSVGRDSSYNEQFF | TGCAGCGTTGGGCGGGACAGCTCCTACAATGAGCAGTTCTTC
TRBJ2-3 | many | TRBV24-1 | TRBD2 | CATSLAGSSTDTQYF | TGTGCCACCAGTTTAGCGGGATCTAGCACAGATACGCAGTATTTT